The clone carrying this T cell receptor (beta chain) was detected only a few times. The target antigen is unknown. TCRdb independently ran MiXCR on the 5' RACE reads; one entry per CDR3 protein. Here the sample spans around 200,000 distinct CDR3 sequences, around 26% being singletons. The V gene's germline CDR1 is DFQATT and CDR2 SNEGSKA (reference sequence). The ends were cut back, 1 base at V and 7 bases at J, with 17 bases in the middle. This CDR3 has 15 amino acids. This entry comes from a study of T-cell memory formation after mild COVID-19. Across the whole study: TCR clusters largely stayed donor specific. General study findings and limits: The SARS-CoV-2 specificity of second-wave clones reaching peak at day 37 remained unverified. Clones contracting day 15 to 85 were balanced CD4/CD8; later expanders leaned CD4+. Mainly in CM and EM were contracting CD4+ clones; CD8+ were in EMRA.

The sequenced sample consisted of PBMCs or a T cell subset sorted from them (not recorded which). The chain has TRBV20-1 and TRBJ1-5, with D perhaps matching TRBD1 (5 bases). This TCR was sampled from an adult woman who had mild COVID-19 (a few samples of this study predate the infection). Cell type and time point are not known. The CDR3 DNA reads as TGCAGTGCTAGAGCCGCAGGGACCGTGGGACAGCCCCAGCATTTT. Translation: CSARAAGTVGQPQHF.